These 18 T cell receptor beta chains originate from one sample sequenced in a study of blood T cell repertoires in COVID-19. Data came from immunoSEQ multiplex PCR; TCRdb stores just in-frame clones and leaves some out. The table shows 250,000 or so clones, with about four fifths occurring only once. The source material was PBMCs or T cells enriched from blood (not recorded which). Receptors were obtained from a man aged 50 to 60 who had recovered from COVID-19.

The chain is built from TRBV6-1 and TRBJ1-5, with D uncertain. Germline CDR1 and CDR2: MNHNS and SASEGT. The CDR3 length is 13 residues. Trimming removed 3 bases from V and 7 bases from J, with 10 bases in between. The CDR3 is CASSDLLGQPQHF. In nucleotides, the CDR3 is TGTGCCAGCAGTGACCTCCTCGGGCAGCCCCAGCATTTT.

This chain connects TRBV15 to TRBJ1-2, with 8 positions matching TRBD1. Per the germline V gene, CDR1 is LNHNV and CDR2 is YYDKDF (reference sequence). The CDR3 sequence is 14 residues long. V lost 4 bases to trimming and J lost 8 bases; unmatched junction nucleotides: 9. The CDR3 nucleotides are TGTGCCACCAGCACTAGACAGGGGAGCAGCGGCTACACCTTC. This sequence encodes CATSTRQGSSGYTF.

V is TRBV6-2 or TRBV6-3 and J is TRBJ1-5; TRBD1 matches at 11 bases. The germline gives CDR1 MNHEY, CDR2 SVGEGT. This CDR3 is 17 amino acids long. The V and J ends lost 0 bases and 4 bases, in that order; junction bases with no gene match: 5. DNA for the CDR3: TGTGCCAGCAGTTACTCTCTGGGACAGGGGGTAAATCAGCCCCAGCATTTT. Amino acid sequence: CASSYSLGQGVNQPQHF.

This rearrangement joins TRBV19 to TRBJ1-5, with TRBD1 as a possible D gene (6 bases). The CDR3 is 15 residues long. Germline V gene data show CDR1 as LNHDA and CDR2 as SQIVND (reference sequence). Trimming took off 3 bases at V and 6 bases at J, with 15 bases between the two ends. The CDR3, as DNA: TGTGCCAGTAGTATGGCGGGGGGGGCCAGTCAGCCCCAGCATTTT. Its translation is CASSMAGGASQPQHF.

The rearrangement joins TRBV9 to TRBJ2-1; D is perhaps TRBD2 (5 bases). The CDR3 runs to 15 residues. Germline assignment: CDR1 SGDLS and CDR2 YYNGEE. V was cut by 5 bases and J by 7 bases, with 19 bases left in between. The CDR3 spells CASRGGPLGKNEQFF. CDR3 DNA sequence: TGTGCCAGCAGGGGCGGGCCCCTCGGCAAAAATGAGCAGTTCTTC.

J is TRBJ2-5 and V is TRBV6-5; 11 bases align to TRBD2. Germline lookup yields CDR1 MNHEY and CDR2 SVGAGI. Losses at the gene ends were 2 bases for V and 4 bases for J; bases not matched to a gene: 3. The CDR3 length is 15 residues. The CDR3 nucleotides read TGTGCCAGCAGTTACGGCCTAGCGGGAGGAGAGACCCAGTACTTC. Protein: CASSYGLAGGETQYF.

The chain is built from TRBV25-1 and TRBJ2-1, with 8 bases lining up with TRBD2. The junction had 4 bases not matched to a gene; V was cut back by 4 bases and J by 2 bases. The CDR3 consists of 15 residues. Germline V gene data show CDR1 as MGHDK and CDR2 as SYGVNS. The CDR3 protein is CASSATSGTYNEQFF. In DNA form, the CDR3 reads TGTGCCAGCAGTGCTACTAGCGGAACCTACAATGAGCAGTTCTTC.

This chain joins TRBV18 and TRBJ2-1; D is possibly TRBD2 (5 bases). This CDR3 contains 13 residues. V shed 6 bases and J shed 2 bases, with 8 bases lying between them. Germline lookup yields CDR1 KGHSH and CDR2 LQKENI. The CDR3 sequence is CASSEAAYNEQFF. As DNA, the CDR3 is TGTGCCAGCTCCGAAGCGGCCTACAATGAGCAGTTCTTC.

The CDR3 reads CASSQRQGAPITDTQYF. The DNA for the CDR3 is TGTGCCAGTAGCCAGAGACAGGGGGCACCGATCACAGATACGCAGTATTTT. This chain connects TRBV19 to TRBJ2-3, with TRBD1 matching 10 bases. Germline values: CDR1 LNHDA, CDR2 SQIVND (reference sequence). The CDR3 runs 17 residues. Trimming took 6 bases from V and 2 from J; bases not matched to a gene: 11.

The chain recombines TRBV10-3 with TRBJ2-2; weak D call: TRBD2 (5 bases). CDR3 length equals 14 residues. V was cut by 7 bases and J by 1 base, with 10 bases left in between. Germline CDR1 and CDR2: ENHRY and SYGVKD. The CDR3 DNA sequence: TGTGCCATCAAGGTTCGGGGGAACACCGGGGAGCTGTTTTTT. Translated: CAIKVRGNTGELFF.

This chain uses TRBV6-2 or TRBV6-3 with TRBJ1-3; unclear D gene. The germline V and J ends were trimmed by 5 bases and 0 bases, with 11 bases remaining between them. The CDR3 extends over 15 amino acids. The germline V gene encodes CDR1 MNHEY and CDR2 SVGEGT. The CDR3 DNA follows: TGTGCCAGCAGTCAAACACAGATCTCTGGAAACACCATATATTTT. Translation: CASSQTQISGNTIYF.

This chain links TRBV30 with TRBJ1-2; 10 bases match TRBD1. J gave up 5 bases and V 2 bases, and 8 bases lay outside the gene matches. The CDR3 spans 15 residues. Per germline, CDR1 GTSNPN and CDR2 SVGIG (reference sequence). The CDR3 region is CAWSPWDRGAYGYTF. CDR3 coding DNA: TGTGCCTGGAGTCCTTGGGACAGGGGAGCTTATGGCTACACCTTC.

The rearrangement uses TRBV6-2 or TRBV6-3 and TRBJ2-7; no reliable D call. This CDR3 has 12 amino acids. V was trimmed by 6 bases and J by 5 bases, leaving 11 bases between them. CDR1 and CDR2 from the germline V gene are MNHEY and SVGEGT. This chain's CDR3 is CASRPDTNEQYF. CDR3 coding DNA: TGTGCCAGCAGGCCTGACACCAACGAGCAGTACTTC.

CDR3 sequence reads: CASSPALGQTTNEKLFF. CDR3 DNA sequence: TGTGCCAGCAGCCCGGCCCTGGGACAGACAACTAATGAAAAACTGTTTTTT. V and J are TRBV3-1 (or the pseudogene TRBV3-2) and TRBJ1-4; 7 bases match TRBD1. The ends lost 4 bases at V and 0 bases at J; junction bases unmatched: 8. This CDR3 has 17 amino acids. Looked up from germline, CDR1 is LGHDT and CDR2 is YNNKEL (reference sequence).

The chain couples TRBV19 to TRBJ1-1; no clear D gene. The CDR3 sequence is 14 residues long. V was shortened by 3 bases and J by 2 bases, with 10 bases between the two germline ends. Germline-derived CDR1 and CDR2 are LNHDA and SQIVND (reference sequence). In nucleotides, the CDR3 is TGTGCCAGTAGTATCCGAGGGATTAACACTGAAGCTTTCTTT. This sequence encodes CASSIRGINTEAFF.

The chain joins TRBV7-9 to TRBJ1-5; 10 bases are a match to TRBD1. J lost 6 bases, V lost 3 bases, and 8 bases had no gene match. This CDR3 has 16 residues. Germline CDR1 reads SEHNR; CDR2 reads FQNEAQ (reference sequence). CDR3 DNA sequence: TGTGCCAGCAGCTTTGCGGGACAGGGGCGGACTCAGCCCCAGCATTTT. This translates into CASSFAGQGRTQPQHF.

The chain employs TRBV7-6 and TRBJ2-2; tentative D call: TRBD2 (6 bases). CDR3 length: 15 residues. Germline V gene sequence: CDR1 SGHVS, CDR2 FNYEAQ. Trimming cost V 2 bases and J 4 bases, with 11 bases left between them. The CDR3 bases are TGTGCCAGCAGCTTATGGGACTCGGGCACCGGGGAGCTGTTTTTT. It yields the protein CASSLWDSGTGELFF.

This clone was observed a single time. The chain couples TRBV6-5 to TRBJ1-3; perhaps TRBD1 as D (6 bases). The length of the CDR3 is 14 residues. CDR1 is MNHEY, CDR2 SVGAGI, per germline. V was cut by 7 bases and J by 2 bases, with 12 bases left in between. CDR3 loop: CASTRPGAGNTIYF. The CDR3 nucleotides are TGTGCCAGCACCAGACCAGGGGCTGGAAACACCATATATTTT.